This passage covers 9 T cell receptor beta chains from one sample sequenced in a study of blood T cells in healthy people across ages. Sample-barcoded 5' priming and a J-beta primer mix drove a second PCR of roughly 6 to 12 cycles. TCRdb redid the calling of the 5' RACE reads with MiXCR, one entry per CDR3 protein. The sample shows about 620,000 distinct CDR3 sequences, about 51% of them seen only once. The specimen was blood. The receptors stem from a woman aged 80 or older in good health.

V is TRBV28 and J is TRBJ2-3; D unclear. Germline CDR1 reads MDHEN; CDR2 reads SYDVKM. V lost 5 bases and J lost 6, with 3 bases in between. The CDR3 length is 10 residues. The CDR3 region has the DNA TGTGCCAGCAGTATGGATACGCAGTATTTT. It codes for CASSMDTQYF.

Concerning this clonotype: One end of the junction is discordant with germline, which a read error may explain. For the CDR3, the DNA is TGTACCAGCAGGGAAGCGGGTCTGGGGCGCAATGAGCAGTTCTTC. Translation gives CTSREAGLGRNEQFF. The chain carries TRBV12-3 or TRBV12-4 and TRBJ2-1; D might be TRBD2 (6 bases). This CDR3 comprises 15 residues.

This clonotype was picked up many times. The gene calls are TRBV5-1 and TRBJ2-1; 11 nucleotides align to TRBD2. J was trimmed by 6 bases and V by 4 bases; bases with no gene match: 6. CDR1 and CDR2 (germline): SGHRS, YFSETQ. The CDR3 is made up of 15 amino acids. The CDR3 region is CASSLRLAGFNEQFF. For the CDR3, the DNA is TGCGCCAGCAGCCTCCGACTAGCGGGGTTCAATGAGCAGTTCTTC.

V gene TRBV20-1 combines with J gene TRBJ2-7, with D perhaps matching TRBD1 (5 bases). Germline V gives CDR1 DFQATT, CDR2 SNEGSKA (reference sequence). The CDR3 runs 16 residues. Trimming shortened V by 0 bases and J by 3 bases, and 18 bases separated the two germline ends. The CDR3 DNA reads TGCAGTGCTAGAGATAGGGAATGGGGCCCGATCTACGAGCAGTACTTC. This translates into CSARDREWGPIYEQYF.

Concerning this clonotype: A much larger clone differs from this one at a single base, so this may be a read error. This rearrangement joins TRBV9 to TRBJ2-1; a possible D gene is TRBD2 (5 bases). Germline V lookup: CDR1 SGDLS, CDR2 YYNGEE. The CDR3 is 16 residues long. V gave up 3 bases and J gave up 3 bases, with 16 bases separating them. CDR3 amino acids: CASSGNVSGYYNEQFF. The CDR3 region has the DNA TGTGCCAGCAGCGGAAACGTTTCGGGGTACTACAATGAGCAGTTCTTC.

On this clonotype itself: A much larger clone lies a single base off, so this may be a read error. CDR3 residues: CSGGEGAEAFF. In DNA, the CDR3 is TGCAGCGGTGGGGAGGGAGCTGAAGCTTTCTTT. The V call is TRBV29-1, the J call TRBJ1-1; D not resolved. This CDR3 spans 11 amino acids. CDR1 is SQVTM and CDR2 is ANQGSEA in the germline V gene. V gave up 7 bases and J gave up 6 bases, with 12 bases separating them. Supplemented by reference TRBV29-1 and TRBJ1-1, the full variable domain reads SAVISQKPSRDICQRGTSLTIQCQVDSQVTMMFWYRQQPGQSLTLIATANQGSEATYESGFVIDKFPISRPNLTFSTLTVSNMSPEDSSIYLCSGGEGAEAFFGQGTRLTVV.

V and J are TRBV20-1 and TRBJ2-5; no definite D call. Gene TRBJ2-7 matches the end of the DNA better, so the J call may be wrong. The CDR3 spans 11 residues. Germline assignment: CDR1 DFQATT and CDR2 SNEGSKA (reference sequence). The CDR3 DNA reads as TGCAGTGCTAGCAGTTCCCGCGAGCAGTACTTC. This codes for CSASSSREQYF.

CDR3 residues: CASRETAQYF. In nucleotides, the CDR3 is TGTGCCAGCAGGGAGACAGCGCAGTATTTT. The V gene is TRBV7-2, the J gene TRBJ2-3; perhaps TRBD1 as D (5 bases). Trimming took off 6 bases at V and 10 bases at J, with 8 bases between the two ends. Germline V gene lookup returns CDR1 SGHTA and CDR2 FQGNSA. The CDR3 runs 10 residues.

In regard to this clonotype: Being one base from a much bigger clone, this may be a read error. CDR3 sequence (DNA): TGTGCCAGCAGCCCCGGGGCCCTTCCCTCCTACGAGCAGCACTTC. This codes for CASSPGALPSYEQHF. This chain uses TRBV3-1 with TRBJ2-7; D could derive from TRBD1 or TRBD2 (5 bases each). CDR3 length equals 15 residues. Germline V CDR1 and CDR2: LGHDT, YNNKEL (reference sequence).